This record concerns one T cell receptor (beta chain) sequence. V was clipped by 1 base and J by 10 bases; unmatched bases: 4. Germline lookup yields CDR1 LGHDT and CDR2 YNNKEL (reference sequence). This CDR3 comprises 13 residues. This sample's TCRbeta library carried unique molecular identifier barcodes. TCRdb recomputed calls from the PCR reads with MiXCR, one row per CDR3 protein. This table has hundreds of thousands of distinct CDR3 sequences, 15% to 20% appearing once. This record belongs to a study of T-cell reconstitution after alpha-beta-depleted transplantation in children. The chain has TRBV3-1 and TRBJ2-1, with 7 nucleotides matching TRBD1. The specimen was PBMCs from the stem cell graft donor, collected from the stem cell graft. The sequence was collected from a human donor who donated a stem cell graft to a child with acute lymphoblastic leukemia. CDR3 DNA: TGTGCCAGCAGCCAAGTGCAGGGGGACGAGCAGTTCTTC. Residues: CASSQVQGDEQFF.